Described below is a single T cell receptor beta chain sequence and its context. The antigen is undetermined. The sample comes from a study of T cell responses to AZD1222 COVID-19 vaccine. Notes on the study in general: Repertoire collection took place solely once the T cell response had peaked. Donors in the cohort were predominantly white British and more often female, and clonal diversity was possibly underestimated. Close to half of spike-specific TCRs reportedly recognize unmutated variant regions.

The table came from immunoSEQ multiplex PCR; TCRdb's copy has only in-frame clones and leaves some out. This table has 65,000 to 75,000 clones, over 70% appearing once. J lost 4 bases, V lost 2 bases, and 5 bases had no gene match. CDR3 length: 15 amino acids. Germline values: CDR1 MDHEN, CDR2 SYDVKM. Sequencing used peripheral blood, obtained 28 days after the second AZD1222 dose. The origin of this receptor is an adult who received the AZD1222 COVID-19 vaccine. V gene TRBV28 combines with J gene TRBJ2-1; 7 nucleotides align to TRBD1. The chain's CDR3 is CASSLSPDRYNEQFF. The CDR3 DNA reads TGTGCCAGCAGTTTAAGTCCGGACAGGTACAATGAGCAGTTCTTC.